The present T cell receptor (beta chain) was sequenced within a study of monozygotic twins with inflammatory bowel disease. TCRdb reprocessed the 5' RACE reads; each CDR3 protein has one entry and no DNA is given. The sample has over 110,000 distinct CDR3 sequences, and its top ten clones hold 2% to 3%. Whole-study results and caveats: No detectable difference in repertoire similarity separated concordant from discordant twins, possibly as a result of limited power. Clonotype overlap with others was lower in IBD patients than in healthy twins, a difference that was greatest with disease activity. The analysis did not separate different T cell subtypes.

In germline, CDR1 is SGHNT, CDR2 YYREEE (reference sequence). This CDR3 is 16 amino acids long. With no T cell sorting beforehand, total RNA was isolated from whole blood. Note on this clonotype: Its antigen is not identified.

The sequenced sample consisted of blood. The genes are TRBV5-4 and TRBJ2-2; the TCRdb D gene call, TRBD2, has no DNA to confirm it. This clonotype originated in a human donor with ulcerative colitis or Crohn's disease, or a healthy co-twin of an affected twin (not recorded which). The CDR3 sequence is CASSHIAGGATGELFF. The whole variable domain, filled in from reference TRBV5-4 and TRBJ2-2, reads ETGVTQSPTHLIKTRGQQVTLRCSSQSGHNTVSWYQQALGQGPQFIFQYYREEENGRGNFPPRFSGLQFPNYSSELNVNALELDDSALYLCASSHIAGGATGELFFGEGSRLTVL.